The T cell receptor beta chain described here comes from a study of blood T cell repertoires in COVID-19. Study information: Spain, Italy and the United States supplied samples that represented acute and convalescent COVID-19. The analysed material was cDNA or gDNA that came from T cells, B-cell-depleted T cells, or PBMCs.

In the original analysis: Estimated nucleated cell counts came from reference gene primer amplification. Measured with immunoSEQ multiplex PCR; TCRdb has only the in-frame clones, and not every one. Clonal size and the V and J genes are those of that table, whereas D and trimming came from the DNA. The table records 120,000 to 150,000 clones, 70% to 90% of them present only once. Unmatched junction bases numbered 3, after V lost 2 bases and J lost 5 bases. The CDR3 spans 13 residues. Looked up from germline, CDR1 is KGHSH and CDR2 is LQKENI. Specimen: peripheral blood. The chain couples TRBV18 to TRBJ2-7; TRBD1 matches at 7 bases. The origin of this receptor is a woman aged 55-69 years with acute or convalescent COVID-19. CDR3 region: CASSPDRANEQYF. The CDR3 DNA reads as TGTGCCAGCTCACCAGACAGGGCAAACGAGCAGTACTTC.